This TCR beta chain was sequenced during a study of blood T cell repertoires in COVID-19. Study information: The analysed material was cDNA or gDNA that came from T cells, B-cell-depleted T cells, or PBMCs.

The CDR3 extends over 15 amino acids. Germline V gives CDR1 SNHLY, CDR2 FYNNEI. V shed 3 bases and J 3 bases; nucleotides not matched to a gene: 6. Per the original methods: Reference gene primer amplification yielded estimated nucleated cell counts. Using immunoSEQ multiplex PCR, the repertoire was profiled, and TCRdb retains in-frame clones only, with some absent. The V and J calls and clone size come from that table; D and trimming were worked out from the DNA. The table shows roughly 90,000 clones, with roughly nine tenths occurring only once. The sequenced sample was peripheral blood. This TCR came from a woman of 80 years or more with active COVID-19. The chain joins TRBV2 to TRBJ1-1; TRBD1 agrees at 8 bases. DNA for the CDR3: TGTGCCAGCAGTGAGGACAGGGTATCAGACACTGAAGCTTTCTTT. Translating it yields CASSEDRVSDTEAFF.